This is a list of T cell receptor beta chains from one sample in a study of blood T cell repertoires in COVID-19. Profiled with immunoSEQ multiplex PCR; TCRdb holds only in-frame clones, not every one. Of about 260,000 clones in the sample, 87% were seen once. Material: peripheral blood. Receptor source: a woman in her 50s who had recovered from COVID-19. Both conserved end residues are part of each CDR3. The D gene is left open where the match is weak. Clone sizes are given selectively: once, few, many, or a class where the clone is expanded.

j_gene,d_gene,v_gene,abundance,len,CDR3nt,CDR3aa
TRBJ1-2,-,TRBV4-2,-,18,TGTGCCAGCAGCCAGCCCGGCCAGACAGCCTTACCTGGCGGCGGCTACACCTTC,CASSQPGQTALPGGGYTF
TRBJ2-3,TRBD1,TRBV6-5,-,15,TGTGCCAGCAGCCCCGAGGGGGCAGGGATAGATACGCAGTATTTT,CASSPEGAGIDTQYF
TRBJ1-2,TRBD1,TRBV5-4,once,14,TGTGCCAGCAGGATCGACAGGGGGCTGGATGGCTACACCTTC,CASRIDRGLDGYTF
TRBJ1-1,-,TRBV2,few,14,TGTGCCAGCAGTGAAGAACCAGGGAACACTGAAGCTTTCTTT,CASSEEPGNTEAFF
TRBJ1-2,-,TRBV18,-,12,TGTGCCAGCTCATCGGAGAACTATGGCTACACCTTC,CASSSENYGYTF
TRBJ2-1,-,TRBV6-6,-,15,TGTGCCGGCTCGATTAGCGGTTCCTCCTACAATGAGCAGTTCTTC,CAGSISGSSYNEQFF
TRBJ1-1,TRBD1,TRBV9,-,16,TGTGCCAGCAGCGTAGGGGGGAGGACAGGGGACACTGAAGCTTTCTTT,CASSVGGRTGDTEAFF
TRBJ2-1,TRBD1,TRBV9,-,17,TGTGCCAGCAGCGTAGGGACAGGGGGGTCTAGCGACAATGAGCAGTTCTTC,CASSVGTGGSSDNEQFF
TRBJ2-5,-,TRBV15,-,15,TGTGCCACCAGCAGAGACGGACATTATCAAGAGACCCAGTACTTC,CATSRDGHYQETQYF
TRBJ1-4,-,TRBV18,-,15,TGTGCCAGCTCACTGGCAACAGGCGGGAGTGAAAAACTGTTTTTT,CASSLATGGSEKLFF
TRBJ1-5,TRBD1,TRBV28,-,17,TGTGCCAGCCGCCTCCGGGACAGCGTTTATAGCAATCAGCCCCAGCATTTT,CASRLRDSVYSNQPQHF
TRBJ1-1,-,TRBV27,once,16,TGTGCCAGCAGTTTAAGGGGAAGGGTGGGGAACACTGAAGCTTTCTTT,CASSLRGRVGNTEAFF
TRBJ2-3,TRBD2,TRBV9,-,19,TGTGCCAGCAGCGTTGAGCCGGGACTAGCGGGGGGACCCACAGATACGCAGTATTTT,CASSVEPGLAGGPTDTQYF
TRBJ2-3,TRBD2,TRBV9,-,16,TGTGCCAGCAGCGTAGGAGTAAAGGGACTAGCCGATACGCAGTATTTT,CASSVGVKGLADTQYF
TRBJ1-2,-,TRBV12-5,-,14,TGTGCTAGTGGTCCATCCGTAGGGGTTCATGGCTACACCTTC,CASGPSVGVHGYTF
TRBJ1-5,-,TRBV7-2,-,14,TGTGCCAGCAGCATGACACCCGAGCTCGGGCCCCAGCATTTT,CASSMTPELGPQHF
TRBJ2-7,-,TRBV29-1,-,14,TGCAGCGGCCAAGGGGGGGAGAACTCCTACGAGCAGTACTTC,CSGQGGENSYEQYF
TRBJ1-1,TRBD1,TRBV10-3,-,13,TGTGCCATCAGTGAGAGTGACAGGGCGGGTGCTTTCTTT,CAISESDRAGAFF
TRBJ2-3,-,TRBV7-2,-,15,TGTGCCAGCAGCTTAAATGAGCTATACACAGATACGCAGTATTTT,CASSLNELYTDTQYF
TRBJ2-3,TRBD1,TRBV6-1,once,15,TGTGCCAGCAGTGACCGACAGGGGTACACAGATACGCAGTATTTT,CASSDRQGYTDTQYF
TRBJ2-7,TRBD1,TRBV28,-,13,TGTGCCAGCGCACAGGGGCCTTTCTACGAGCAGTACTTC,CASAQGPFYEQYF
TRBJ2-2,TRBD2,TRBV7-2,-,17,TGTGCCAGCAGCTTAACCCTAGCGGGGGGGCCGACCGGGGAGCTGTTTTTT,CASSLTLAGGPTGELFF
TRBJ1-1,-,TRBV6-6,-,13,TGTGCCAGCGGTTCAGGCGGGGGGACTGAAGCTTTCTTT,CASGSGGGTEAFF
TRBJ1-1,-,TRBV5-1,-,16,TGCGCCAGCAGCTCCCAGGCAGGAGGTCCGGGCACTGAAGCTTTCTTT,CASSSQAGGPGTEAFF
TRBJ2-1,TRBD2,TRBV7-9,once,17,TGTGCCAGCAGATCGACTAGCGGGCTCTTAACCTACAATGAGCAGTTCTTC,CASRSTSGLLTYNEQFF
TRBJ2-3,TRBD2,TRBV7-2,-,16,TGTGCCAGCAGCCCTACTCTAGCGGGAGCTCCAGATACGCAGTATTTT,CASSPTLAGAPDTQYF
TRBJ2-1,TRBD1,TRBV13,-,15,TGTGCCAGCAGCTTAGGGAGGGGGCCTAAGAATGAGCAGTTCTTC,CASSLGRGPKNEQFF
TRBJ2-1,TRBD2,TRBV7-8,-,17,TGTGCCAGCAGCTCCGGGACTAGCGGGCAGAGCTACAATGAGCAGTTCTTC,CASSSGTSGQSYNEQFF
TRBJ1-1,-,TRBV5-6,-,12,TGTGCCAGCAGCTTGATCGGGGGGGTAGCTTTCTTT,CASSLIGGVAFF
TRBJ1-3,-,TRBV21-1,-,15,TGTGCCAGCAGTTTCCTGGGAGTATCTGGAAACACCATATATTTT,CASSFLGVSGNTIYF
TRBJ1-1,-,TRBV28,-,14,TGTGCCAGCAGTGCCCCTTGGACTGATGCTGAAGCTTTCTTT,CASSAPWTDAEAFF
TRBJ1-2,TRBD1,TRBV5-1,-,14,TGCGCCAGCAGCTTGAATGGAGGGACAGGGTCTCCCACCTTC,CASSLNGGTGSPTF
TRBJ2-7,TRBD1,TRBV6-5,-,15,TGTGCCAGCAGCCACCGGACAGGCGGTGGCTACGAGCAGTACTTC,CASSHRTGGGYEQYF
TRBJ1-2,TRBD1,TRBV23-1,-,17,TGCGCCAGCAGTCCCCGGGGTGGGACAGGGCCCAGCTATGGCTACACCTTC,CASSPRGGTGPSYGYTF
TRBJ2-3,TRBD1,TRBV6-2/TRBV6-3,-,16,TGTGCCAGCAGTTCGAATCCGGGACAGGGTTCAGATACGCAGTATTTT,CASSSNPGQGSDTQYF
TRBJ1-5,TRBD1,TRBV6-5,-,15,TGTGCCAGCAGGGGACAGGGGAGTAGCAATCAGCCCCAGCATTTT,CASRGQGSSNQPQHF
TRBJ2-7,-,TRBV27,-,14,TGTGCCAGCAGTTTAGGGCCGTTCTTTTCCCCGCAGTACTTC,CASSLGPFFSPQYF
TRBJ2-3,TRBD1,TRBV7-6,-,13,TGTGCCAGCAGCTTGGGACAGGGAAGGACGCAGTATTTT,CASSLGQGRTQYF
TRBJ2-1,TRBD1,TRBV7-3,-,13,TGTGCCAGCAGCTCCGACAGGGAAAATGAGCAGTTCTTC,CASSSDRENEQFF
TRBJ2-7,TRBD2,TRBV7-2,-,15,TGTGCCAGCAGTCCTACCGGGACTAACTACTACGAGCAGTACTTC,CASSPTGTNYYEQYF
TRBJ1-3,-,TRBV19,-,17,TGTGCCAGTAGTCAGTTTGACAGCCGCTTCTCTGGAAACACCATATATTTT,CASSQFDSRFSGNTIYF
TRBJ2-1,-,TRBV5-1,-,14,TGCGCCAGCAGCGTGACTAACTCCTACAATGAGCAGTTCTTC,CASSVTNSYNEQFF
TRBJ1-2,-,TRBV6-2/TRBV6-3,-,15,TGTGCCAGCAGTTACTCGGGCTCCCTCTACTATGGCTACACCTTC,CASSYSGSLYYGYTF
TRBJ2-1,TRBD1,TRBV19,-,15,TGTGCCAGTAGTCCCCGGGACAGGGGTTACAATGAGCAGTTCTTC,CASSPRDRGYNEQFF
TRBJ2-3,TRBD1,TRBV25-1,-,15,TGTGCCAGCAGTGGGAGGGACAGGGTAAAAGATACGCAGTATTTT,CASSGRDRVKDTQYF
TRBJ2-7,-,TRBV13,-,14,TGTGCCAGCAGCCCCACCGGGACACCCTACGAGCAGTACTTC,CASSPTGTPYEQYF
TRBJ2-7,-,TRBV19,-,16,TGTGCCAGTAGTACTGCTGGGGGCAGTACCTCCTACGAGCAGTACTTC,CASSTAGGSTSYEQYF
TRBJ2-5,-,TRBV6-5,-,15,TGTGCCAGCAGTTACACAGGGACCCTCTCGGGGACCCAGTACTTC,CASSYTGTLSGTQYF
TRBJ2-7,TRBD1,TRBV6-5,-,15,TGTGCCAGCAGTTCTGACTTACAGGGGGCCGGGGAGCAGTACTTC,CASSSDLQGAGEQYF
TRBJ2-3,-,TRBV25-1,once,13,TGTGCCAGCAGTTCGAGAGACACAGATACGCAGTATTTT,CASSSRDTDTQYF
TRBJ2-3,-,TRBV21-1,-,16,TGTGCCAGCAGCCCGCGCAGACCGCAGGTCAGAGATACGCAGTATTTT,CASSPRRPQVRDTQYF
TRBJ1-5,-,TRBV18,once,15,TGTGCCAGCTCCCTCGGACAGCTTGGCAATCAGCCCCAGCATTTT,CASSLGQLGNQPQHF
TRBJ1-2,-,TRBV11-2,-,16,TGTGCCAGCAGCTTTAACCCAGGGTTCCCACACTATGGCTACACCTTC,CASSFNPGFPHYGYTF
TRBJ1-2,TRBD1,TRBV6-5,-,16,TGTGCCAGCAGTTACCTGGACAGGTTAGCTAACTATGGCTACACCTTC,CASSYLDRLANYGYTF